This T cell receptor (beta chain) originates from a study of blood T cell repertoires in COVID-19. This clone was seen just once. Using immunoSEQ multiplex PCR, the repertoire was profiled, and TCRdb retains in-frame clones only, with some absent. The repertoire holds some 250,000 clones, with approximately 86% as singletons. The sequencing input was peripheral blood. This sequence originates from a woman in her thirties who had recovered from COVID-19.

The CDR3 nucleotides are TGTGCCAGCAGTGCCCGGGGACAGCGTGACACTGAAGCTTTCTTT. Residues: CASSARGQRDTEAFF. The chain links TRBV2 to TRBJ1-1; 7 nucleotides align to TRBD1. Losses at the gene ends were 4 bases for V and 3 bases for J; bases not matched to a gene: 8. Germline CDR1 is SNHLY and CDR2 is FYNNEI. The CDR3 spans 15 residues.